What follows are 28 T cell receptor beta chains derived from one specimen sequenced in a study of shared clonotypes between healthy human individuals. Sequencing was performed with immunoSEQ multiplex PCR; in TCRdb, only in-frame clones are kept and a portion is missing. The data hold 230,000 or so clones, with about 69% observed a single time. The specimen sequenced was memory CD4+ T cells sorted from blood. Subset in this sample: CD45RA-negative fraction. Source of these receptors: a man aged 30 to 39 in good health.

This chain joins TRBV18 and TRBJ2-7; 9 bases map to TRBD2. From germline, CDR1 is KGHSH and CDR2 LQKENI. Trimming removed 3 bases from V and 0 bases from J; junction bases left unmatched: 6. This CDR3 is built from 16 residues. CDR3 in amino acids: CASSPARREGSYEQYF. Written as DNA, the CDR3 is TGTGCCAGCTCACCGGCTCGGCGGGAGGGCTCCTACGAGCAGTACTTC.

This chain connects TRBV28 to TRBJ1-1; 8 bases align to TRBD1. The CDR3 has 13 amino acids. CDR1 is MDHEN, CDR2 SYDVKM, per germline. With V trimmed by 7 bases and J by 4 bases, 5 bases remained unmatched. CDR3 in amino acids: CASMDRVGTEAFF. CDR3 DNA sequence: TGTGCCAGCATGGACAGGGTGGGCACTGAAGCTTTCTTT. The whole variable domain, filled in from reference TRBV28 and TRBJ1-1, reads DVKVTQSSRYLVKRTGEKVFLECVQDMDHENMFWYRQDPGLGLRLIYFSYDVKMKEKGDIPEGYSVSREKKERFSLILESASTNQTSMYLCASMDRVGTEAFFGQGTRLTVV.

The V gene is TRBV7-8, the J gene TRBJ1-4; 9 bases fit TRBD1. This CDR3 spans 15 amino acids. The junction had 2 bases not matched to a gene; V was cut back by 0 bases and J by 6 bases. Germline V lookup: CDR1 SGHVS, CDR2 FQNEAQ. The chain's CDR3 is CASSLAQGADEKLFF. CDR3 nucleotides: TGTGCCAGCAGCTTAGCACAGGGGGCAGATGAAAAACTGTTTTTT. The entire variable domain, with the rest obtained from reference TRBV7-8 and TRBJ1-4, is as follows: GAGVSQSPRYKVAKRGQDVALRCDPISGHVSLFWYQQALGQGPEFLTYFQNEAQLDKSGLPSDRFFAERPEGSVSTLKIQRTQQEDSAVYLCASSLAQGADEKLFFGSGTQLSVL.

This clone has just a few counts. The chain uses TRBV10-3 and TRBJ1-5; D might be TRBD1 (6 bases). CDR1 and CDR2 (germline): ENHRY, SYGVKD. The V gene lost 0 bases and the J gene lost 1 base, with 13 bases spanning the gap. This CDR3 region has 17 residues. CDR3 amino acids: CAISESRGAQSNQPQHF. CDR3 DNA sequence: TGTGCCATCAGTGAGTCAAGGGGGGCGCAAAGCAATCAGCCCCAGCATTTT.

This clone was found once. CDR3 sequence reads: CASSSPGGQKYYEQYF. The CDR3 nucleotides are TGTGCCAGCAGTTCCCCCGGGGGACAGAAATACTACGAGCAGTACTTC. V usage is TRBV28 and J usage is TRBJ2-7; D is possibly TRBD1 (7 bases). Germline CDR1 reads MDHEN; CDR2 reads SYDVKM. Between the trimmed V and J ends, which lost 4 bases and 3 bases, there was a span of 19 bases. The CDR3 runs 16 residues.

This clone was seen only a few times. V usage is TRBV6-5 and J usage is TRBJ2-3; TRBD1 might be the D (6 bases). The V gene's germline CDR1 is MNHEY and CDR2 SVGAGI. The CDR3 is made up of 13 amino acids. V was shortened by 6 bases and J by 3 bases, with 10 bases between the two germline ends. The CDR3 loop reads CASRTTGTDTQYF. The DNA of the CDR3 is TGTGCCAGCAGGACAACAGGGACAGATACGCAGTATTTT.

V usage is TRBV29-1 and J usage is TRBJ2-7; D gene ambiguous. Germline V lookup: CDR1 SQVTM, CDR2 ANQGSEA. Between the trimmed V and J ends, which lost 6 bases and 2 bases, there was a span of 11 bases. The CDR3 has 12 residues. The CDR3 protein is CSVNLTPYEQYF. CDR3 DNA: TGCAGCGTCAATCTGACTCCCTACGAGCAGTACTTC.

V and J are TRBV5-6 and TRBJ1-5, with TRBD1 as a possible D gene (6 bases). There are 15 residues in the CDR3. From germline, CDR1 is SGHDT and CDR2 YYEEEE. V lost 1 base, J lost 5 bases, and 13 bases lay in between. The CDR3 DNA follows: TGTGCCAGCAGCTTGCTCGGGGGCGGAGATCAGCCCCAGCATTTT. Translating gives CASSLLGGGDQPQHF.

Here the CDR3 reads CASSDTGVDTQYF. The CDR3 DNA reads TGTGCCAGCAGCGACACAGGGGTAGATACGCAGTATTTT. J is TRBJ2-3 and V is TRBV7-9; 7 positions match TRBD1. Germline lookup yields CDR1 SEHNR and CDR2 FQNEAQ (reference sequence). V lost 5 bases and J lost 5; bases outside the gene matches: 4. The CDR3 is 13 amino acids.

The chain joins TRBV5-1 to TRBJ2-6, with 7 bases that match TRBD1. Trimming took 2 bases from V and 0 from J; bases not matched to a gene: 8. Germline CDR1 reads SGHRS; CDR2 reads YFSETQ. The CDR3 is 18 residues long. The CDR3 nucleotides are TGCGCCAGCAGCTTCCCAAGGACAGGAAGCTCTGGGGCCAACGTCCTGACTTTC. Translating gives CASSFPRTGSSGANVLTF.

CDR3: CASSLAQGNTIYF. The CDR3 nucleotides are TGCGCCAGCAGCTTGGCACAGGGAAACACCATATATTTT. The chain combines TRBV5-1 with TRBJ1-3; D uncertain. Trimming took 0 bases from V and 4 from J, leaving 5 bases between them. The germline V gene has CDR1 SGHRS and CDR2 YFSETQ. The CDR3 has 13 residues. Full variable domain (outside the CDR3, taken from reference TRBV5-1 and TRBJ1-3): KAGVTQTPRYLIKTRGQQVTLSCSPISGHRSVSWYQQTPGQGLQFLFEYFSETQRNKGNFPGRFSGRQFSNSRSEMNVSTLELGDSALYLCASSLAQGNTIYFGEGSWLTVV.

This chain joins TRBV30 and TRBJ2-3, with 11 bases matching TRBD2. The trim removed 0 bases at V and 0 bases at J, leaving 5 bases unmatched. CDR1 and CDR2 (germline): GTSNPN, SVGIG (reference sequence). The CDR3 spans 17 residues. For the CDR3, the DNA is TGTGCCTGGAGTGTACGGGGACTAGCGGAGAGCACAGATACGCAGTATTTT. This sequence encodes CAWSVRGLAESTDTQYF.

This clone was counted a few times. The V and J genes are TRBV19 and TRBJ1-1; D unresolved. The CDR3 extends over 14 amino acids. The V gene lost 9 bases and the J gene lost 1 base, with 15 bases spanning the gap. The germline gives CDR1 LNHDA, CDR2 SQIVND (reference sequence). The CDR3 nucleotides are TGTGCCAGCCGCCCGAGCAGGCGGAACACTGAAGCTTTCTTT. Its translation: CASRPSRRNTEAFF.

This clone was seen a few times. The rearrangement uses TRBV5-6 and TRBJ2-4, with 7 bases fitting TRBD1. The CDR3 is 14 residues long. Germline CDR1 and CDR2: SGHDT and YYEEEE. With V trimmed by 1 base and J by 9 bases, 7 bases remained unmatched. CDR3 sequence reads: CASSLTGEMGIQYF. Here the CDR3 DNA reads TGTGCCAGCAGCTTGACAGGGGAGATGGGCATTCAGTACTTC.

In this sample, this clone turned up a few times. The chain employs TRBV11-1 and TRBJ2-1; D is possibly TRBD2 (5 bases). Trimming removed 5 bases at V and 3 bases at J, with 11 bases between. The CDR3 extends over 14 amino acids. From germline, CDR1 is SGHAT and CDR2 FQDESV (reference sequence). The CDR3 region is CASSIDEGYNEQFF. CDR3 DNA sequence: TGTGCCAGCAGCATAGACGAGGGCTACAATGAGCAGTTCTTC.

V usage is TRBV2 and J usage is TRBJ2-2; 7 positions match TRBD1. This CDR3 comprises 15 residues. Germline-derived CDR1 and CDR2 are SNHLY and FYNNEI. J was trimmed by 4 bases and V by 4 bases; bases with no gene match: 6. In DNA, the CDR3 is TGTGCCAGCAGTGCCGACAGGGTTGGCACCGGGGAGCTGTTTTTT. Translation: CASSADRVGTGELFF.

The chain joins TRBV7-9 to TRBJ1-1; no clear D gene. The CDR3 is 13 amino acids. V lost 7 bases and J lost 5, with 14 bases in between. Looked up from germline, CDR1 is SEHNR and CDR2 is FQNEAQ (reference sequence). In DNA form, the CDR3 reads TGTGCCAGCACCATGGGCGTAGGGACTGAAGCTTTCTTT. Protein product: CASTMGVGTEAFF.

Points on this clone: At one end, the junction sequence differs from germline, possibly due to a read error. The gene calls are TRBV28 and TRBJ1-3; D gene unclear. The CDR3 runs to 13 residues. Germline CDR1 is MDHEN and CDR2 is SYDVKM. The CDR3 bases are TGTGCCGGCAGTGGTAGGGCTGGAAACACCATATATTTT. Translating it yields CAGSGRAGNTIYF.

V and J are TRBV6-5 and TRBJ2-7, with TRBD2 identical over 7 bases. The CDR3 consists of 16 residues. Trimming removed 4 bases from V and 3 bases from J; junction bases left unmatched: 12. The germline V gene encodes CDR1 MNHEY and CDR2 SVGAGI. In DNA, the CDR3 is TGTGCCAGCAGTTGGGAGGGGCCCGCTCTTAACTACGAGCAGTACTTC. This encodes CASSWEGPALNYEQYF.

This rearrangement joins TRBV7-2 to TRBJ2-3; no clear D gene. The CDR3 totals 13 residues. Per the germline V gene, CDR1 is SGHTA and CDR2 is FQGNSA. The V and J ends lost 5 bases and 4 bases respectively, with 10 bases between them. The CDR3 loop reads CASSPPGSDTQYF. The CDR3 bases are TGTGCCAGCAGCCCCCCGGGCTCAGATACGCAGTATTTT.

The chain couples TRBV10-2 to TRBJ2-6, with D possibly called TRBD1 or TRBD2 (5 bases each). The CDR3 length is 16 residues. The V gene's germline CDR1 is WSHSY and CDR2 SAAADI. Deletions cut 7 bases from V and 2 bases from J, with 15 bases between. This CDR3 is CASTPGGGAGANVLTF. The CDR3 DNA sequence: TGCGCCAGCACCCCGGGTGGGGGTGCTGGGGCCAACGTCCTGACTTTC.

The chain links TRBV2 to TRBJ2-3; D unclear. There are 13 residues in the CDR3. Germline V lookup: CDR1 SNHLY, CDR2 FYNNEI. Trimming pared 2 bases from V and 12 bases from J, leaving 15 bases between. Written as DNA, the CDR3 is TGTGCCAGCAGTGAATCTGTACCGAGTCGTCAGTATTTT. The encoded protein is CASSESVPSRQYF. Based on the CDR3 plus reference TRBV2 and TRBJ2-3, the full variable domain is EPEVTQTPSHQVTQMGQEVILRCVPISNHLYFYWYRQILGQKVEFLVSFYNNEISEKSEIFDDQFSVERPDGSNFTLKIRSTKLEDSAMYFCASSESVPSRQYFGPGTRLTVL.

V usage is TRBV11-3 and J usage is TRBJ2-3, with D uncertain. The V end was cut by 3 bases, the J end by 4 bases, with 5 bases between. CDR1 is SGHNT and CDR2 is YENEEA in the germline V gene. CDR3 length: 12 residues. CDR3 nucleotides: TGTGCCAGCAGCTTTGGGGCAGATACGCAGTATTTT. This sequence encodes CASSFGADTQYF. The entire variable domain, with the rest obtained from reference TRBV11-3 and TRBJ2-3, is as follows: EAGVVQSPRYKIIEKKQPVAFWCNPISGHNTLYWYLQNLGQGPELLIRYENEEAVDDSQLPKDRFSAERLKGVDSTLKIQPAELGDSAVYLCASSFGADTQYFGPGTRLTVL.

This clone was recorded a few times. The sample carries other DNA sequences with the same CDR3. The V gene is TRBV11-2, the J gene TRBJ2-7; weak D call: TRBD1 (6 bases). CDR1 is SGHAT, CDR2 FQNNGV, per germline. The ends were cut back, 6 bases at V and 3 bases at J, with 18 bases in the middle. This CDR3 region has 15 residues. Here the CDR3 reads CASSQQGRRYYEQYF. DNA of the CDR3: TGTGCCAGCAGTCAACAGGGTCGGAGGTACTACGAGCAGTACTTC. Together with reference TRBV11-2 and TRBJ2-7, the CDR3 gives the full variable domain: EAGVAQSPRYKIIEKRQSVAFWCNPISGHATLYWYQQILGQGPKLLIQFQNNGVVDDSQLPKDRFSAERLKGVDSTLKIQPAKLEDSAVYLCASSQQGRRYYEQYFGPGTRLTVT.

This clone has just one count. The chain is built from TRBV2 and TRBJ2-3, with D tentatively TRBD1 or TRBD2 (7 bases each). From germline, CDR1 is SNHLY and CDR2 FYNNEI. Trimming removed 5 bases at V and 9 bases at J, with 15 bases between. The CDR3 loop spans 13 amino acids. The CDR3 loop reads CASSITGEGTQYF. The CDR3 DNA is TGTGCCAGCAGTATAACAGGGGAGGGCACGCAGTATTTT. Together with reference TRBV2 and TRBJ2-3, the CDR3 gives the full variable domain: EPEVTQTPSHQVTQMGQEVILRCVPISNHLYFYWYRQILGQKVEFLVSFYNNEISEKSEIFDDQFSVERPDGSNFTLKIRSTKLEDSAMYFCASSITGEGTQYFGPGTRLTVL.

The chain carries TRBV4-1 and TRBJ1-2; possibly TRBD1 for D (6 bases). Trimming removed 1 base from V and 2 bases from J, with 8 bases in between. Per the germline V gene, CDR1 is MGHRA and CDR2 is YSYEKL. The CDR3 loop spans 14 amino acids. For the CDR3, the DNA is TGCGCCAGCAGCCAAGGACAGGCGAACTATGGCTACACCTTC. It is translated as CASSQGQANYGYTF.

This clone was seen only a few times. The V gene is TRBV19, the J gene TRBJ2-3; D is perhaps TRBD2 (6 bases). Trimming left V 4 bases short and J 2 bases short, with 7 bases between. Germline V gives CDR1 LNHDA, CDR2 SQIVND (reference sequence). The CDR3 is 13 amino acids. CDR3 amino acids: CASSRGDTDTQYF. The CDR3 nucleotides are TGTGCCAGTAGTAGGGGGGACACAGATACGCAGTATTTT.

The rearrangement joins TRBV11-2 to TRBJ1-1; the D is unclear. Germline CDR1 reads SGHAT; CDR2 reads FQNNGV. The germline V and J ends were trimmed by 3 bases and 4 bases, with 6 bases remaining between them. The CDR3 loop spans 12 amino acids. CDR3 nucleotide sequence: TGTGCCAGCAGCTTCATGGGCACTGAAGCTTTCTTT. This translates into CASSFMGTEAFF.